The 7 T cell receptor beta chains listed next were all sequenced from one sample in a study of cytomegalovirus exposure and HLA in healthy donors. Clones were read by immunoSEQ multiplex PCR, and TCRdb kept only the in-frame ones, dropping some. The repertoire holds 180,000 or so clones, with around nine tenths as singletons. What was sequenced was PBMCs. These receptors all come from a young man in good health and CMV-seropositive.

This clone turned up a few times. One end of the junction is discordant with germline, which a read error may explain. The chain couples TRBV7-7 to TRBJ2-5; 7 bases agree with TRBD1. Germline CDR1 is SSHAT and CDR2 is FNYEAQ (reference sequence). This CDR3 spans 15 amino acids. The CDR3 region is CASSPGGRQSETQYF. DNA for the CDR3: TGTGCTAGCAGCCCAGGGGGAAGACAGTCGGAGACCCAGTACTTC.

The chain is built from TRBV7-3 and TRBJ2-3; D is possibly TRBD1 (5 bases). V lost 2 bases and J 0 bases, leaving 9 bases between the germline ends. The CDR3 loop spans 15 amino acids. The germline V gene encodes CDR1 SGHTA and CDR2 FQGTGA. CDR3 DNA sequence: TGTGCCAGCAGCTTACTTGGGGCTAGCACAGATACGCAGTATTTT. Its translation: CASSLLGASTDTQYF.

The chain links TRBV6-5 to TRBJ1-2; no clear D gene. The CDR3 is 11 amino acids. Germline assignment: CDR1 MNHEY and CDR2 SVGAGI. The ends were cut back, 6 bases at V and 8 bases at J, with 10 bases in the middle. The CDR3 sequence: CASRGGFGYTF. CDR3 DNA: TGTGCCAGCAGGGGTGGCTTCGGCTACACCTTC.

The rearrangement joins TRBV6-5 to TRBJ1-1; 10 bases map to TRBD1. This CDR3 is built from 14 residues. V trimming: 5 bases; J trimming: 4 bases; junction bases outside the gene matches: 4. The germline gives CDR1 MNHEY, CDR2 SVGAGI. CDR3 region: CASSQDRGLTEAFF. The CDR3 region has the DNA TGTGCCAGCAGTCAAGACAGGGGGCTCACTGAAGCTTTCTTT.

About this clone itself: This CDR3 is also generated by other DNA sequences in the sample. The chain carries TRBV6-5 and TRBJ1-1; no reliable D call. V was clipped by 0 bases and J by 0 bases, with 5 bases between them. CDR1 is MNHEY and CDR2 is SVGAGI in the germline V gene. The CDR3 totals 14 residues. The CDR3 bases are TGTGCCAGCAGTTACTCGCGAGTGAACACTGAAGCTTTCTTT. This sequence encodes CASSYSRVNTEAFF.

This chain links TRBV5-1 with TRBJ2-7, with TRBD2 matching over 11 bases. V lost 0 bases to trimming and J lost 4 bases; unmatched junction nucleotides: 6. The germline V gene has CDR1 SGHRS and CDR2 YFSETQ. The CDR3 has 16 amino acids. Written as DNA, the CDR3 is TGCGCCAGCAGCTTGGGGCCGGGACTAGCGGCTTACGAGCAGTACTTC. Protein sequence: CASSLGPGLAAYEQYF.

The rearrangement uses TRBV28 and TRBJ1-5; 8 bases match TRBD1. Germline CDR1 MDHEN, CDR2 SYDVKM. This CDR3 has 15 residues. V was pared by 5 bases and J by 6 bases, with 9 bases of the junction left unmatched. CDR3 sequence (DNA): TGTGCCAGCAGTCCGACGGACAGGGCAGGTCAGCCCCAGCATTTT. The encoded protein is CASSPTDRAGQPQHF.